These 9 T cell receptor beta chains were all obtained from the same sample, sequenced in a study of blood T cell repertoires in COVID-19. Profiled with immunoSEQ multiplex PCR; TCRdb holds only in-frame clones, not every one. Of some 200,000 clones in the sample, under 90% were seen once. Sequenced material: peripheral blood. Source of these receptors: a woman in her seventies with COVID-19, enrolled during active disease.

CDR3 amino acids: CASSEATVSYNEQFF. DNA for the CDR3: TGTGCCAGCAGTGAGGCAACAGTTAGTTACAATGAGCAGTTCTTC. The rearrangement joins TRBV6-1 to TRBJ2-1, with D unclear. The V end was cut by 3 bases, the J end by 4 bases, with 13 bases between. Germline values: CDR1 MNHNS, CDR2 SASEGT. This CDR3 comprises 15 residues.

This chain connects TRBV10-1 to TRBJ1-1, with unresolved D. V lost 8 bases and J 0 bases, leaving 7 bases between the germline ends. This CDR3 spans 12 amino acids. In germline, CDR1 is WNHNN, CDR2 SYGVQD (reference sequence). CDR3 bases: TGCGCCAGCGGTAACTTGAACACTGAAGCTTTCTTT. Its protein product is CASGNLNTEAFF.

This clone was observed a single time. The rearrangement uses TRBV30 and TRBJ1-2; D is unresolved. The germline CDR1 and CDR2 sequences are GTSNPN and SVGIG (reference sequence). CDR3 length: 12 amino acids. The V and J ends lost 3 bases and 7 bases respectively, with 12 bases between them. CDR3 amino acids: CAWRPNWAGYTF. The CDR3 region has the DNA TGTGCCTGGAGGCCTAACTGGGCTGGCTACACCTTC.

This clone showed up just once. The genes are TRBV27 and TRBJ1-1, with D unclear. The V end was cut by 2 bases, the J end by 1 base, with 5 bases between. CDR3 length: 13 residues. Germline V gene data show CDR1 as MNHEY and CDR2 as SMNVEV (reference sequence). DNA of the CDR3: TGTGCCAGCAGTTTAACAGAGAACACTGAAGCTTTCTTT. Encoded protein: CASSLTENTEAFF.

The table lists this clone with a count of one. The chain carries TRBV5-4 and TRBJ2-7; TRBD2 matches 12 bases. In germline, CDR1 is SGHNT, CDR2 YYREEE (reference sequence). V lost 2 bases, J lost 5 bases, and 11 bases stayed unmatched. CDR3 length: 17 residues. The CDR3 here is CASSFRRLAGVSDEQYF. In DNA form, the CDR3 reads TGTGCCAGCAGCTTCCGTCGACTAGCGGGAGTAAGTGACGAGCAGTACTTC.

The gene calls are TRBV5-6 and TRBJ2-7; perhaps TRBD1 as D (6 bases). This CDR3 is 13 amino acids long. The germline V gene has CDR1 SGHDT and CDR2 YYEEEE. V gave up 1 base and J gave up 6 bases, with 11 bases separating them. For the CDR3, the DNA is TGTGCCAGCAGCTTGTGGACAGTTCTCGAGCAGTACTTC. This translates into CASSLWTVLEQYF.

J is TRBJ1-1 and V is TRBV5-1; perhaps TRBD1 as D (5 bases). CDR3 length: 14 residues. Germline V lookup: CDR1 SGHRS, CDR2 YFSETQ. The ends were cut back, 0 bases at V and 2 bases at J, with 8 bases in the middle. The CDR3 DNA follows: TGCGCCAGCAGCTTGGAACGGACAAACACTGAAGCTTTCTTT. It specifies CASSLERTNTEAFF.

The chain links TRBV2 to TRBJ2-1; 16 nucleotides agree with TRBD2. This CDR3 has 18 residues. Trimming at V came to 7 bases and at J to 6 bases, leaving 12 bases not matched to a gene. Per germline, CDR1 SNHLY and CDR2 FYNNEI. The CDR3 DNA reads TGTGCCAGCATGGGGCCCGGGACTAGCGGGAGGGCCGCCAATGAGCAGTTCTTC. Translating gives CASMGPGTSGRAANEQFF.

This clone was picked up one time. The V and J genes are TRBV3-1 (or the pseudogene TRBV3-2) and TRBJ2-7, with 7 bases fitting TRBD1. The CDR3 covers 12 residues. From germline, CDR1 is LGHDT and CDR2 YNNKEL (reference sequence). J lost 6 bases, V lost 2 bases, and 1 base had no gene match. The CDR3 DNA reads as TGTGCCAGCAGCCAAACAGGGGCCGAGCAGTACTTC. This encodes CASSQTGAEQYF.